The 8 T cell receptor beta chains given below trace back to one sample, sequenced in a study of circulating CD8 cells and anti-PD-1 response in melanoma. Sorting of live CD3+CD8+TCRalphabeta+ cells by PD-1 and/or TIGIT gave four subsets. Each library started from roughly 15 ng of total RNA using the QIAseq Immune Repertoire TCR panel. TCRdb re-analysed the reads in MiXCR, keeping a single row per CDR3 protein. Among approximately 220 distinct CDR3 sequences listed, roughly 7.5% were seen once. The specimen comprised CD8+ T cells from PBMCs, sampled at baseline or after one month of anti-PD-1 therapy (not recorded which). These receptors came from a human donor with melanoma.

By its share, this clonotype is medium-sized. V is TRBV9 and J is TRBJ2-2, with 8 positions matching TRBD1. The ends lost 3 bases at V and 1 base at J; junction bases unmatched: 2. CDR3 length: 15 residues. Germline lookup yields CDR1 SGDLS and CDR2 YYNGEE. The CDR3 protein is CASSGGTGNTGELFF. The CDR3 DNA is TGTGCCAGCAGCGGTGGGACAGGGAACACCGGGGAGCTGTTTTTT.

This clonotype is categorized as large (0.1 to 1%). The chain links TRBV28 to TRBJ2-3; D possibly corresponds to TRBD2 (5 bases). The CDR3 runs 17 residues. V lost 3 bases to trimming and J lost 4 bases, with 20 bases between them. Germline V lookup: CDR1 MDHEN, CDR2 SYDVKM. CDR3 DNA: TGTGCCAGCAGTTTCAACCCCCTCGATAGAGGGTCAGATACGCAGTATTTT. Its protein is CASSFNPLDRGSDTQYF.

On this clonotype: Being one base from a much bigger clone, this may be a read error. V usage is TRBV19 and J usage is TRBJ2-3, with 8 bases lining up with TRBD1. The CDR3 totals 16 residues. Germline CDR1 and CDR2: LNHDA and SQIVND (reference sequence). As DNA, the CDR3 is TGTGCCAGTAGTATCCCTGCAGGCCAGGGGGCAGATACGCGGTATTTT. This translates into CASSIPAGQGADTRYF.

This clonotype is large (0.1 to 1%) within its sample. This sequence joins TRBV2 and TRBJ2-3, with D unclear. Germline CDR1 and CDR2: SNHLY and FYNNEI. The germline V and J ends were trimmed by 2 bases and 5 bases, with 8 bases remaining between them. CDR3 length equals 13 residues. The CDR3, as DNA: TGTGCCAGCAGTGAATCGATGAGAGATACGCAGTATTTT. It yields the protein CASSESMRDTQYF.

In its sample, this clonotype is large. This chain uses TRBV2 with TRBJ2-7; D remains unclear. CDR3 length: 15 amino acids. Germline V lookup: CDR1 SNHLY, CDR2 FYNNEI. Trimming cost V 2 bases and J 6 bases, with 17 bases left between them. CDR3 nucleotide sequence: TGTGCCAGCAGTGAAAGGTCGCTAGGATCAGGCGAGCAGTACTTC. Translated: CASSERSLGSGEQYF.

This clonotype is medium-sized in the sample. The chain's CDR3 is CASPTPEREAFF. Here the CDR3 DNA reads TGTGCCAGCCCCACCCCGGAAAGAGAAGCTTTCTTT. The chain is built from TRBV19 and TRBJ1-1; D uncertain. V dropped 9 bases and J dropped 8 bases, with 16 bases sitting between them. This CDR3 is built from 12 residues. Germline V CDR1 and CDR2: LNHDA, SQIVND (reference sequence). Combining the CDR3 with reference TRBV19 and TRBJ1-1 gives the whole variable domain DGGITQSPKYLFRKEGQNVTLSCEQNLNHDAMYWYRQDPGQGLRLIYYSQIVNDFQKGDIAEGYSVSREKKESFPLTVTSAQKNPTAFYLCASPTPEREAFFGQGTRLTVV.

In its sample, this clonotype ranks as hyperexpanded (1% or more). The chain recombines TRBV5-1 with TRBJ2-7, with D possibly TRBD1 on 6 matching bases. CDR1 is SGHRS, CDR2 YFSETQ, per germline. This CDR3 contains 14 residues. The V and J ends lost 5 bases and 3 bases respectively, with 15 bases between them. DNA of the CDR3: TGCGCCAGCAGGCCGAGGGGGTCCGGCTACGAGCAGTACTTC. This codes for CASRPRGSGYEQYF.

By its share, this clonotype is large. The J gene is TRBJ1-4, the V gene TRBV7-6; no clear D. The V gene lost 4 bases and the J gene lost 5 bases, with 17 bases spanning the gap. The germline V gene has CDR1 SGHVS and CDR2 FNYEAQ. The CDR3 is made up of 16 amino acids. CDR3 region: CASSSVGRAENEKLFF. The CDR3 nucleotides read TGTGCCAGCAGCTCAGTGGGGAGGGCGGAAAATGAAAAACTGTTTTTT.